The TCR beta chain described here comes from a study of a mutant IDH1 vaccine in newly diagnosed glioma. Concerning this clone itself: Its antigen is undetermined.

Generated by immunoSEQ multiplex PCR, the TCRdb table keeps only in-frame clones and is missing some. The sample has roughly 32,000 clones, 89% seen once. Described time point: week 47, end of study. It was 300 ug of mutant IDH1 20-mer peptide that made up each vaccine dose, given with topical imiquimod. Each astrocytoma in the donors was new, WHO grade 3 or 4, IDH1-mutant and ATRX-lost. Study-wide findings and caveats: Any relationship between pseudoprogression and changes in top peripheral T cell clonotypes seemed absent.

The CDR3 has 10 amino acids. From germline, CDR1 is GTSNPN and CDR2 SVGIG (reference sequence). Trimming pared 1 base from V and 12 bases from J, leaving 9 bases between. This sample comprised PBMCs, obtained from a glioma patient whose treatment included an IDH1 peptide vaccine. The clonotype comes from a man aged 35-49 years with glioma. The V and J genes are TRBV30 and TRBJ1-2; D is uncertain. The CDR3 DNA sequence: TGTGCCTGGAGTGACAGTTCCCACACCTTC. Protein product: CAWSDSSHTF.